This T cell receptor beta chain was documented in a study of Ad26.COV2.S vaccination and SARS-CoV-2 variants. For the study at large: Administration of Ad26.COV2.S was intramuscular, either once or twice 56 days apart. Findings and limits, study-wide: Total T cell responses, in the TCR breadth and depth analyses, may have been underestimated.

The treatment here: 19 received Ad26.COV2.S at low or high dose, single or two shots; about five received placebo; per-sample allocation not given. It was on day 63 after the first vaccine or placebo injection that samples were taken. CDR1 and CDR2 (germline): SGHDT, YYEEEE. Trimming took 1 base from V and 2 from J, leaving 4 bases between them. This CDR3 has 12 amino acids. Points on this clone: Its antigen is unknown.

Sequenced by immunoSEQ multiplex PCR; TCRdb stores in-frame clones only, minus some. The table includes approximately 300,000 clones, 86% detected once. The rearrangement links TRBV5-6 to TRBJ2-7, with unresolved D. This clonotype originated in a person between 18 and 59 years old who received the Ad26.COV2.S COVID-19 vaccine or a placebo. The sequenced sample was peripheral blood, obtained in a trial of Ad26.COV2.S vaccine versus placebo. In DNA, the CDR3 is TGTGCCAGCAGCTTGACGACCTACGAGCAGTACTTC. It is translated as CASSLTTYEQYF.